The rows below give T cell receptor beta chains drawn from one sample of a study of cytomegalovirus exposure and HLA in healthy donors. Using immunoSEQ multiplex PCR, the repertoire was profiled, and TCRdb retains in-frame clones only, with some absent. This table lists tens of thousands of clones. Sequenced sample: PBMCs. These TCRs come from a female donor in good health and CMV-seropositive. CDR3s include the opening cysteine and the closing phenylalanine or tryptophan. Each record gives: J gene, D gene, V gene, CDR3 protein, CDR3 DNA. D genes are given only for firm matches.

>TRBJ2-7|NA|TRBV2
CASSRLSGGYEQYF
TGTGCCAGCAGCCGACTAAGCGGTGGATACGAGCAGTACTTC
>TRBJ1-2|TRBD1|TRBV6-5
CASSYFDRGGYGYTF
TGTGCCAGCAGTTACTTCGACAGGGGAGGCTATGGCTACACCTTC
>TRBJ2-1|NA|TRBV27
CASGLSGSYNEQFF
TGTGCCAGCGGCCTCTCGGGCTCCTACAATGAGCAGTTCTTC
>TRBJ1-5|NA|TRBV7-9
CASSLEGVNNQPQHF
TGTGCCAGCAGCTTAGAGGGAGTTAACAATCAGCCCCAGCATTTT
>TRBJ1-5|NA|TRBV13
CASSLGLQPQHF
TGTGCCAGCAGCTTAGGCCTCCAGCCCCAGCATTTT
>TRBJ1-4|TRBD1|TRBV11-3
CASSSGQVPEKLFF
TGTGCCAGCAGCTCTGGACAGGTACCTGAAAAACTGTTTTTT
>TRBJ2-6|NA|TRBV19
CASSMSGSGANVLTF
TGTGCCAGTAGTATGTCCGGGTCTGGGGCCAACGTCCTGACTTTC
>TRBJ2-7|NA|TRBV29-1
CSVAVSYEQYF
TGCAGCGTTGCGGTTTCCTACGAGCAGTACTTC
>TRBJ2-7|NA|TRBV19
CAFQSQGISHEQYF
TGTGCCTTCCAATCTCAGGGGATTTCCCACGAGCAGTACTTC
>TRBJ2-7|NA|TRBV6-5
CASSYTRVGEQYF
TGTGCCAGCAGTTACACGAGGGTCGGCGAGCAGTACTTC
>TRBJ2-5|TRBD2|TRBV6-6
CASRKTGGETQYF
TGTGCCAGCAGGAAGACGGGGGGGGAGACCCAGTACTTC
>TRBJ1-2|TRBD1|TRBV4-3
CASSQGGDRAHYTF
TGCGCCAGCAGCCAAGGGGGGGACAGGGCCCACTACACCTTC
>TRBJ1-6|TRBD1|TRBV9
CASSVSDRVESPLHF
TGTGCCAGCAGCGTTTCCGACAGGGTAGAGTCACCCCTCCACTTT
>TRBJ2-1|NA|TRBV28
CASSRPRYEQFF
TGTGCCAGCAGCCGACCTAGGTATGAGCAGTTCTTC
>TRBJ2-6|NA|TRBV15
CATSREGDSSGANVLTF
TGTGCCACCAGCAGAGAAGGGGATTCCTCTGGGGCCAACGTCCTGACTTTC
>TRBJ2-7|TRBD2|TRBV5-4
CASSAWLAGEQYF
TGTGCCAGCAGCGCCTGGCTAGCGGGAGAGCAGTACTTC
>TRBJ1-1|TRBD1|TRBV6-5
CASSYQGALGEAFF
TGTGCCAGCAGTTACCAGGGGGCGCTGGGTGAAGCTTTCTTT
>TRBJ1-2|NA|TRBV7-2
CASSLDRGYYGYTF
TGTGCCAGCAGCTTAGATCGGGGATACTATGGCTACACCTTC